The subject of this entry is one TCR beta chain. The repertoire was sequenced with immunoSEQ multiplex PCR; TCRdb's copy has only in-frame clones and lacks some. The profile shows some 140,000 clones, about 80% of them singletons. The data were taken from a study of blood T cell repertoires in COVID-19. Trimming took 6 bases from V and 3 from J; bases not matched to a gene: 7. The germline CDR1 and CDR2 sequences are MDHEN and SYDVKM. The CDR3 contains 14 residues. The V gene is TRBV28, the J gene TRBJ1-2, with 7 bases that match TRBD1. The TCR was taken from a woman aged 55-70 years with acute or convalescent COVID-19. Sequenced: peripheral blood. The CDR3 nucleotides are TGTGCCAGCAGGCCCAGGGGGATAGACTATGGCTACACCTTC. This encodes CASRPRGIDYGYTF.